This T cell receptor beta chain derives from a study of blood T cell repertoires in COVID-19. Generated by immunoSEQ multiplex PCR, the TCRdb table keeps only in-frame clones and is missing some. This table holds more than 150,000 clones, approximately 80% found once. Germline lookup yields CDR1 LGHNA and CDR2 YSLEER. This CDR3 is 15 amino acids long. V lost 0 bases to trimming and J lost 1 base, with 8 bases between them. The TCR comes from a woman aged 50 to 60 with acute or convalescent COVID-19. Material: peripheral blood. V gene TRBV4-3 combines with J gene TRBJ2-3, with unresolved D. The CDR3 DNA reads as TGCGCCAGCAGCCAAGATATTACAGGCACAGATACGCAGTATTTT. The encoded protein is CASSQDITGTDTQYF.